This T cell receptor (beta chain) emerged from a study of blood T cells in healthy people across ages. Primers used in a second PCR of about 7 to 11 cycles were a sample-barcoded 5' primer and a J-beta primer mix. Tags on each cDNA molecule came from a template-switch adaptor with 12 random nucleotides. TCRdb itself ran the 5' RACE reads through MiXCR, one entry per CDR3 protein. The sample yields some 1.5 million distinct CDR3 sequences, roughly 43% seen once. Germline CDR1 and CDR2: SGHTA and FQGTGA. This CDR3 comprises 17 residues. The germline V and J ends were trimmed by 5 bases and 0 bases, with 14 bases remaining between them. Study-wide results and caveats: Age advanced and TCR beta diversity per million T cells fell, roughly linearly. Total diversity from one million sequenced T cells was likely underestimated.

On this clonotype: What it binds is not known.

Material for sequencing was blood. The receptor was derived from a woman under 30 in good health. The chain joins TRBV7-3 to TRBJ2-6; D call uncertain. For the CDR3, the DNA is TGTGCCAGCAGCCACCTAAGCTGGAGCTCTGGGGCCAACGTCCTGACTTTC. Encoded protein: CASSHLSWSSGANVLTF. The entire variable domain, with the rest obtained from reference TRBV7-3 and TRBJ2-6, is as follows: GAGVSQTPSNKVTEKGKYVELRCDPISGHTALYWYRQSLGQGPEFLIYFQGTGAADDSGLPNDRFFAVRPEGSVSTLKIQRTERGDSAVYLCASSHLSWSSGANVLTFGAGSRLTVL.